One and the same sample provided the 30 T cell receptor beta chains below, sequenced in a study of Graves' ophthalmopathy and Graves' hyperthyroidism listed by TCRdb under 2018. The data were produced on an Illumina HiSeq 2000. For repertoire sequencing, TCR beta CDR3 regions were amplified from RNA transcripts. HTBI primers and the Qiagen OneStep RT-PCR kit were used in a first-round RT-PCR, which was followed by a second-round multiplex PCR, size selection and purification. Using fastp trimming at Q25 and MiXCR clonotype assembly, TCRdb reanalyzed the public sequencing data and kept in-frame beta chains. Rows with a matching CDR3 protein are joined into one entry that keeps the most common DNA and genes. The sample records about 620,000 distinct CDR3 sequences, about 20% of which are singletons. The ten most abundant clones make up approximately 7% of the sample. What was sequenced was peripheral blood. These receptors were taken from a woman under 30 with stable Graves' hyperthyroidism. Some clones in this sample may be carry-over from other donors' samples. Donor details come from another sample of the same person, matched by shared clones.

Many counts were recorded for this clonotype. This rearrangement joins TRBV12-5 to TRBJ1-1, with D possibly TRBD1 on 6 matching bases. The V gene lost 2 bases and the J gene lost 10 bases, with 11 bases spanning the gap. Germline CDR1 reads LGHNT; CDR2 reads FRNRAP. The CDR3 spans 12 residues. CDR3 nucleotides: TGTGCTAGTGGTTTGATAGGGGGGGTAGCTTTCTTT. It specifies CASGLIGGVAFF.

This clonotype was found a few times. The V gene is TRBV24-1, the J gene TRBJ2-2, with a possible D match to TRBD1 (5 bases). This CDR3 has 16 amino acids. Trimming pared 3 bases from V and 6 bases from J, leaving 16 bases between. CDR1 and CDR2 from the germline V gene are KGHDR and SFDVKD. The CDR3 bases are TGTGCCACCAGTGATCCCATCTCACCAGGGCCCGGGGAGCTGTTTTTT. This codes for CATSDPISPGPGELFF.

This clonotype occurred many times. The rearrangement joins TRBV10-3 to TRBJ1-2, with no clear D. This CDR3 is built from 14 residues. V was pared by 0 bases and J by 8 bases, with 13 bases between. Looked up from germline, CDR1 is ENHRY and CDR2 is SYGVKD. The CDR3 bases are TGTGCCATCAGTGAGTCATCACGGATCAGGGGCTACACCTTC. Encoded protein: CAISESSRIRGYTF.

This clonotype was recorded a few times. V and J are TRBV5-1 and TRBJ2-7; the match to TRBD1 covers 9 bases. Germline CDR1 and CDR2: SGHRS and YFSETQ. The CDR3 runs 15 residues. V dropped 3 bases and J dropped 3; count of bases not matched to a gene: 7. The CDR3 DNA is TGCGCCAGCAGCTCAGACGGGACAGGGTACTACGAGCAGTACTTC. It encodes CASSSDGTGYYEQYF. Based on the CDR3 plus reference TRBV5-1 and TRBJ2-7, the full variable domain is KAGVTQTPRYLIKTRGQQVTLSCSPISGHRSVSWYQQTPGQGLQFLFEYFSETQRNKGNFPGRFSGRQFSNSRSEMNVSTLELGDSALYLCASSSDGTGYYEQYFGPGTRLTVT.

The chain joins TRBV2 to TRBJ1-2; the match to TRBD1 covers 11 bases. This CDR3 has 17 amino acids. Losses at the gene ends were 6 bases for V and 0 bases for J; bases not matched to a gene: 9. The germline gives CDR1 SNHLY, CDR2 FYNNEI. CDR3 DNA sequence: TGTGCCAGCAGCGCCGGGACAGGGGGAATGGCTAACTATGGCTACACCTTC. It is translated as CASSAGTGGMANYGYTF.

This chain uses TRBV12-3 or TRBV12-4 with TRBJ2-7; D gene ambiguous. V was trimmed by 3 bases and J by 2 bases, leaving 8 bases between them. This CDR3 contains 13 residues. The CDR3 nucleotides read TGTGCCAGCAGTTTGAATTGGGCCTACGAGCAGTACTTC. Residues: CASSLNWAYEQYF.

The chain links TRBV28 to TRBJ2-2; tentatively, D is TRBD1 or TRBD2 (7 bases each). This CDR3 has 16 residues. Trimming shortened V by 2 bases and J by 5 bases, and 15 bases separated the two germline ends. Germline values: CDR1 MDHEN, CDR2 SYDVKM. CDR3 nucleotides: TGTGCCAGCAGTTTACGGCAGGGGGGGGTGACCGGGGAGCTGTTTTTT. Protein sequence: CASSLRQGGVTGELFF.

This clonotype showed up many times. The chain couples TRBV30 to TRBJ1-1; D unclear. This CDR3 spans 13 amino acids. V shed 0 bases and J shed 0 bases, with 5 bases lying between them. The germline gives CDR1 GTSNPN, CDR2 SVGIG (reference sequence). The CDR3 here is CAWSVGVNTEAFF. The CDR3 DNA is TGTGCCTGGAGTGTAGGAGTGAACACTGAAGCTTTCTTT.

This clonotype was picked up many times. The CDR3 protein is CASSPGDYTF. CDR3 coding DNA: TGTGCCAGCAGTCCAGGTGACTACACCTTC. The chain carries TRBV12-3 or TRBV12-4 and TRBJ1-2, with unresolved D. V was shortened by 5 bases and J by 10 bases, with 8 bases between the two germline ends. This CDR3 region has 10 residues.

This clonotype appeared many times. This chain joins TRBV7-9 and TRBJ1-6, with TRBD1 matching over 7 bases. The CDR3 loop spans 17 amino acids. V shed 5 bases, J shed 5 bases, and the junction held 12 bases outside the gene matches. Germline V gene data show CDR1 as SEHNR and CDR2 as FQNEAQ (reference sequence). The CDR3 reads CASSPGQEMRNNSPLHF. In nucleotides, the CDR3 is TGTGCCAGCAGCCCCGGACAGGAAATGCGAAATAATTCACCCCTCCACTTT.

This chain joins TRBV28 and TRBJ1-3; D gene ambiguous. The CDR3 length is 14 residues. The germline V gene encodes CDR1 MDHEN and CDR2 SYDVKM. Trimming pared 8 bases from V and 0 bases from J, leaving 11 bases between. In nucleotides, the CDR3 is TGTGCCAGCTCGCCCAGTCTCTCTGGAAACACCATATATTTT. The encoded protein is CASSPSLSGNTIYF.

This sequence joins TRBV5-6 and TRBJ1-3; possible D gene TRBD1, 6 bases. CDR3 length: 17 amino acids. Trimming took 4 bases from V and 4 from J, leaving 21 bases between them. Germline values: CDR1 SGHDT, CDR2 YYEEEE. The CDR3 nucleotides are TGTGCCAGCAGCACAGAGTCTAGGACAGTGTTCGGAAACACCATATATTTT. Translation gives CASSTESRTVFGNTIYF.

The V call is TRBV10-3, the J call TRBJ2-5; weak D call: TRBD1 (5 bases). The germline CDR1 and CDR2 sequences are ENHRY and SYGVKD. Trimming cost V 6 bases and J 5 bases, with 19 bases left between them. The CDR3 length is 15 residues. CDR3 sequence: CAIRLGRTPEETQYF. CDR3 sequence (DNA): TGTGCCATCAGACTTGGACGGACACCTGAGGAGACCCAGTACTTC.

In this sample, this clonotype turned up many times. The rearrangement links TRBV6-5 to TRBJ1-2, with D tentatively TRBD1 (5 bases). Deletions cut 6 bases from V and 1 base from J, with 9 bases between. The CDR3 runs 13 residues. Germline-derived CDR1 and CDR2 are MNHEY and SVGAGI. The CDR3 is CASRIDSNYGYTF. CDR3 coding DNA: TGTGCCAGCAGGATAGACAGTAACTATGGCTACACCTTC.

This clonotype appeared many times. This chain connects TRBV6-5 to TRBJ1-1; D may be TRBD1 (5 bases). Looked up from germline, CDR1 is MNHEY and CDR2 is SVGAGI. CDR3 size: 12 residues. Between the trimmed V and J ends, which lost 4 bases and 7 bases, there was a span of 10 bases. CDR3 region: CASSLTGDEAFF. Written as DNA, the CDR3 is TGTGCCAGCAGTTTAACAGGTGATGAAGCTTTCTTT.

This clonotype has a handful of counts. The CDR3 reads CAIASDGNIQYF. The DNA of the CDR3 is TGTGCCATCGCGAGCGACGGCAACATTCAGTACTTC. The genes are TRBV10-3 and TRBJ2-4; D is unresolved. The length of the CDR3 is 12 residues. Looked up from germline, CDR1 is ENHRY and CDR2 is SYGVKD. V dropped 8 bases and J dropped 7 bases, with 12 bases sitting between them.

The chain couples TRBV30 to TRBJ1-3, with no clear D. V was shortened by 3 bases and J by 2 bases, with 8 bases between the two germline ends. The CDR3 is 13 residues long. The V gene's germline CDR1 is GTSNPN and CDR2 SVGIG (reference sequence). The chain's CDR3 is CAWRKKAGNTIYF. CDR3 nucleotide sequence: TGTGCCTGGAGAAAGAAGGCTGGAAACACCATATATTTT. The whole variable domain, remainder taken from reference TRBV30 and TRBJ1-3, is SQTIHQWPATLVQPVGSPLSLECTVEGTSNPNLYWYRQAAGRGLQLLFYSVGIGQISSEVPQNLSASRPQDRQFILSSKKLLLSDSGFYLCAWRKKAGNTIYFGEGSWLTVV.

The table lists this clonotype with many counts. The genes are TRBV27 and TRBJ2-5, with D uncertain. This CDR3 has 14 residues. The V gene lost 6 bases and the J gene lost 2 bases, with 13 bases spanning the gap. Germline V gene data show CDR1 as MNHEY and CDR2 as SMNVEV (reference sequence). The CDR3 sequence: CASRPLTEQETQYF. CDR3 coding DNA: TGTGCCAGCAGACCCCTAACAGAACAAGAGACCCAGTACTTC.

This clonotype was picked up many times. CDR3 sequence reads: CASRSPPYEQYF. The CDR3 DNA follows: TGTGCCAGCAGGTCCCCTCCCTACGAGCAGTACTTC. The chain uses TRBV28 and TRBJ2-7; no reliable D call. Germline CDR1 and CDR2: MDHEN and SYDVKM. Trimming shortened V by 6 bases and J by 2 bases, and 8 bases separated the two germline ends. The CDR3 totals 12 residues.

The V and J genes are TRBV6-1 and TRBJ1-1; D might be TRBD1 (5 bases). V lost 7 bases and J lost 5, with 14 bases in between. CDR1 is MNHNS and CDR2 is SASEGT in the germline V gene. This CDR3 has 13 amino acids. Here the CDR3 DNA reads TGTGCCAGCACCAACGATCGGGGGACTGAAGCTTTCTTT. It translates to CASTNDRGTEAFF.

This clonotype was found a few times. The gene calls are TRBV6-1 and TRBJ1-1, with 7 bases identical to TRBD1. Trimming removed 5 bases from V and 11 bases from J; junction bases left unmatched: 14. Germline CDR1 reads MNHNS; CDR2 reads SASEGT. The CDR3 spans 14 residues. This CDR3 reads CASSRRQGSIPAFF. In DNA form, the CDR3 reads TGTGCCAGCAGTAGAAGACAGGGCAGTATTCCGGCTTTCTTT.

The V and J genes are TRBV27 and TRBJ2-2; D may correspond to TRBD1 or TRBD2 (5 bases each). Germline V lookup: CDR1 MNHEY, CDR2 SMNVEV (reference sequence). The CDR3 totals 15 residues. Trimming removed 5 bases from V and 8 bases from J, with 18 bases in between. For the CDR3, the DNA is TGTGCCAGCAGTCCTTGGGACCAACTAATGGGGGAGCTGTTTTTT. Protein: CASSPWDQLMGELFF.

This rearrangement joins TRBV18 to TRBJ2-7; D not resolved. The germline V gene encodes CDR1 KGHSH and CDR2 LQKENI. With 3 bases removed from V and 2 bases from J, the gap between germline ends came to 11 bases. This CDR3 is built from 14 residues. The CDR3 here is CASSPVVQPYEQYF. The CDR3 region has the DNA TGTGCCAGCTCACCCGTAGTACAGCCCTACGAGCAGTACTTC.

V is TRBV4-1 and J is TRBJ2-7, with D perhaps TRBD1 (5 bases). Germline V gene sequence: CDR1 MGHRA, CDR2 YSYEKL. The CDR3 runs 16 residues. V lost 5 bases and J lost 2, with 19 bases in between. The CDR3, as DNA: TGCGCCAGCAGCTTATACCAGTTAGACAGTACCTACGAGCAGTACTTC. The encoded protein is CASSLYQLDSTYEQYF.

This clonotype was counted many times. The chain employs TRBV20-1 and TRBJ2-7, with 8 bases matching TRBD1. The CDR3 extends over 12 amino acids. V lost 3 bases and J lost 5; bases outside the gene matches: 3. Germline V gives CDR1 DFQATT, CDR2 SNEGSKA (reference sequence). The CDR3 DNA follows: TGCAGTGCTAGGCAGGGGGCAGACGAGCAGTACTTC. Protein: CSARQGADEQYF.

The table lists this clonotype with many counts. J is TRBJ2-5 and V is TRBV6-1; D may be TRBD2 (5 bases). Germline CDR1 MNHNS, CDR2 SASEGT. This CDR3 is 16 amino acids long. V gave up 3 bases and J gave up 0 bases, with 14 bases separating them. The chain's CDR3 is CASSDPVGEYQETQYF. The CDR3 nucleotides are TGTGCCAGCAGTGACCCCGTGGGAGAGTACCAAGAGACCCAGTACTTC.

Concerning this clonotype itself: At one boundary the junction diverges from the germline segment, which might be a read error. The chain is built from TRBV13 and TRBJ2-5, with TRBD2 matching over 7 bases. The CDR3 spans 18 residues. The V gene's germline CDR1 is PRHDT and CDR2 FYEKMQ (reference sequence). Written as DNA, the CDR3 is TGTGCCAGCAGCTCACAGCGGGGCGGGATGCCGTACCAAGAGATCCAGTACTTC. As protein: CASSSQRGGMPYQEIQYF.

This clonotype was seen many times. V usage is TRBV15 and J usage is TRBJ2-7, with D possibly matching TRBD2 (6 bases). The V end lost 0 bases, the J end lost 5 bases, and 14 bases lay between the germline ends. CDR3 length equals 15 residues. The germline V gene encodes CDR1 LNHNV and CDR2 YYDKDF (reference sequence). CDR3 protein: CATSRDGGYDDEQYF. The CDR3 bases are TGTGCCACCAGCAGAGATGGAGGGTACGACGACGAGCAGTACTTC.

The chain uses TRBV20-1 and TRBJ2-5, with D perhaps being TRBD1 or TRBD2 (5 bases each). The CDR3 covers 14 residues. Trimming stripped 1 base from V and 2 bases from J, with 11 bases between. The germline V gene has CDR1 DFQATT and CDR2 SNEGSKA (reference sequence). The CDR3 here is CSARVGAQQETQYF. In DNA, the CDR3 is TGCAGTGCTAGAGTCGGGGCACAGCAAGAGACCCAGTACTTC.

V usage is TRBV2 and J usage is TRBJ1-1; D unresolved. The ends were cut back, 4 bases at V and 1 base at J, with 10 bases in the middle. Germline CDR1 and CDR2: SNHLY and FYNNEI. The CDR3 length is 14 residues. The CDR3 sequence is CASSAGYPNTEAFF. CDR3 DNA sequence: TGTGCCAGCAGTGCTGGCTACCCGAACACTGAAGCTTTCTTT.